A single sample gave rise to the 24 T cell receptor beta chains below, sequenced in a study of post-analysis software for immune sequencing data. Study results and limitations: TRBV5-6, TRBV5-1 and TRBV20-1 were among roughly five TRBV segments more frequent in patients than controls.

These receptors have no identified antigens. Included in the TCR beta cDNA libraries were unique molecular identifiers. TCRdb passed the PCR reads through MiXCR, listing each CDR3 protein once. Of around 200,000 distinct CDR3 sequences listed, 29% are singletons. The sequenced material came from blood. The receptors were gathered from a girl younger than 18 with multiple sclerosis.

This clonotype was counted ten times or more. The chain couples TRBV2 to TRBJ2-3, with 9 bases aligning to TRBD1. Unmatched junction bases numbered 9, after V lost 6 bases and J lost 8 bases. The CDR3 is made up of 14 amino acids. CDR1 SNHLY and CDR2 FYNNEI come from the germline V gene. The CDR3 sequence is CASRKGQGVATQYF. As DNA, the CDR3 is TGTGCCAGCAGGAAGGGACAGGGTGTAGCTACGCAGTATTTT.

This clonotype was counted only a few times. This sequence may be a read error, since a much larger clone differs from it by one base. This chain links TRBV29-1 with TRBJ2-7; 9 nucleotides agree with TRBD2. J lost 7 bases, V lost 2 bases, and 12 bases had no gene match. CDR3 size: 15 residues. Germline CDR1 SQVTM, CDR2 ANQGSEA. The CDR3, as DNA: TGCAGCGTTGAATTCCCTAGCGGGATATACAATGAGCAGTACTTC. It is translated as CSVEFPSGIYNEQYF.

Only a few counts were recorded for this clonotype. The genes are TRBV13 and TRBJ2-1, with a possible D match to TRBD2 (5 bases). CDR3 length equals 16 residues. Germline V gene lookup returns CDR1 PRHDT and CDR2 FYEKMQ (reference sequence). The ends were cut back, 5 bases at V and 6 bases at J, with 20 bases in the middle. This CDR3 is CASSGEPDRDFNEQFF. In DNA, the CDR3 is TGTGCCAGCAGCGGGGAGCCAGATAGAGATTTCAATGAGCAGTTCTTC.

This clonotype was seen repeatedly, ten times or more. This sequence joins TRBV7-9 and TRBJ2-7; no firm D call. V dropped 1 base and J dropped 2 bases, with 9 bases sitting between them. This CDR3 is 14 amino acids long. Germline CDR1 SEHNR, CDR2 FQNEAQ (reference sequence). CDR3 sequence: CASSLGSQAYEQYF. The CDR3 nucleotides read TGTGCCAGCAGCTTAGGATCCCAAGCCTACGAGCAGTACTTC.

With respect to this clonotype: A much larger clone lies one base from this, so it may be a read error. The chain joins TRBV5-1 to TRBJ2-1; 9 positions agree with TRBD1. Trimming removed 4 bases from V and 9 bases from J; junction bases left unmatched: 11. Germline CDR1 is SGHRS and CDR2 is YFSETQ. The CDR3 spans 15 residues. The CDR3 DNA follows: TGCGCCAGCAGCCAAGGAGGGACAGGGACCAGTGAGCAGTTCTTC. Its protein product is CASSQGGTGTSEQFF.

V is TRBV12-3 or TRBV12-4 and J is TRBJ2-3, with 7 bases fitting TRBD1. This CDR3 spans 13 amino acids. V was clipped by 6 bases and J by 4 bases; unmatched bases: 4. The CDR3 sequence is CASRRTGADTQYF. The CDR3 coding sequence is TGTGCCAGCAGAAGGACAGGAGCAGATACGCAGTATTTT.

In its sample, this clonotype was seen a few times. The chain joins TRBV20-1 to TRBJ2-7; 7 nucleotides align to TRBD1. This CDR3 spans 14 amino acids. The germline gives CDR1 DFQATT, CDR2 SNEGSKA (reference sequence). The V and J ends lost 0 bases and 3 bases, in that order; junction bases with no gene match: 5. Here the CDR3 reads CSARDRDSLYEQYF. The CDR3 coding sequence is TGCAGTGCTAGAGACCGGGACAGTCTCTACGAGCAGTACTTC.

The J gene is TRBJ1-2, the V gene TRBV28, with a tentative D call TRBD1 (5 bases). The V and J ends lost 9 bases and 5 bases respectively, with 10 bases between them. This CDR3 comprises 11 residues. CDR1 is MDHEN, CDR2 SYDVKM, per germline. The CDR3 DNA sequence: TGTGCCAGTGGGGGTTGGTATGGCTACACCTTC. Protein sequence: CASGGWYGYTF.

The sample holds many counts of this clonotype. The V gene is TRBV12-5, the J gene TRBJ2-1; D is undetermined. Germline V gene lookup returns CDR1 LGHNT and CDR2 FRNRAP. V shed 7 bases and J shed 9 bases, with 19 bases lying between them. The CDR3 has 14 amino acids. Here the CDR3 reads CASAPVSDPGEQFF. CDR3 DNA sequence: TGTGCTAGTGCCCCCGTTAGTGATCCGGGTGAGCAGTTCTTC.

This clonotype came up a few times. The chain's CDR3 is CASSSTGAPNYGYTF. CDR3 nucleotides: TGTGCCAGCAGTTCGACAGGGGCCCCTAACTATGGCTACACCTTC. The rearrangement joins TRBV28 to TRBJ1-2; the match to TRBD1 covers 8 bases. The V and J ends lost 4 bases and 0 bases, in that order; junction bases with no gene match: 4. Germline values: CDR1 MDHEN, CDR2 SYDVKM. The CDR3 has 15 amino acids.

The chain couples TRBV5-1 to TRBJ1-2; the D is unclear. Trimming left V 4 bases short and J 3 bases short, with 7 bases between. The V gene's germline CDR1 is SGHRS and CDR2 YFSETQ. This CDR3 is 12 amino acids long. Here the CDR3 reads CASSNQYYGYTF. DNA for the CDR3: TGCGCCAGCAGCAATCAGTACTATGGCTACACCTTC.

This clonotype appeared many times. V usage is TRBV7-9 and J usage is TRBJ1-6, with 9 nucleotides matching TRBD1. Germline V CDR1 and CDR2: SEHNR, FQNEAQ (reference sequence). The CDR3 runs 15 residues. The ends lost 5 bases at V and 9 bases at J; junction bases unmatched: 8. The CDR3 DNA reads TGTGCCAGCAGCCAGACAGGGGGATTGGGTTCACCCCTCCACTTT. Encoded protein: CASSQTGGLGSPLHF.

A few counts support this clonotype. The gene calls are TRBV18 and TRBJ1-2, with TRBD1 identical over 10 bases. With V trimmed by 6 bases and J by 5 bases, 9 bases remained unmatched. The length of the CDR3 is 15 residues. The germline V gene has CDR1 KGHSH and CDR2 LQKENI. The CDR3 here is CASSPPGQGVYGYTF. CDR3 nucleotides: TGTGCCAGCTCCCCCCCCGGACAGGGGGTATATGGCTACACCTTC.

This clonotype appeared many times. The rearrangement uses TRBV20-1 and TRBJ2-1, with D tentatively TRBD1 (5 bases). This CDR3 comprises 12 residues. Germline values: CDR1 DFQATT, CDR2 SNEGSKA (reference sequence). Trimming removed 0 bases from V and 9 bases from J, with 9 bases in between. The CDR3 region has the DNA TGCAGTGCTAGAGACGAGACAGTTGAGCAGTTCTTC. Translation: CSARDETVEQFF.

V is TRBV18 and J is TRBJ2-2; a weak D match, TRBD1 (6 bases). This CDR3 region has 13 residues. Germline V gives CDR1 KGHSH, CDR2 LQKENI. V was cut by 4 bases and J by 5 bases, with 8 bases left in between. DNA for the CDR3: TGTGCCAGCTCACTCACAGGGACCGGGGAGCTGTTTTTT. Amino acids: CASSLTGTGELFF.

Ten or more counts support this clonotype. This rearrangement joins TRBV5-6 to TRBJ2-5; D is undetermined. CDR1 and CDR2 (germline): SGHDT, YYEEEE. V was shortened by 4 bases and J by 2 bases, with 12 bases between the two germline ends. The CDR3 covers 14 residues. This chain's CDR3 is CASSPLQAQETQYF. In DNA form, the CDR3 reads TGTGCCAGCAGCCCACTTCAAGCGCAAGAGACCCAGTACTTC.

Remarks on this clonotype: With a much larger clone just one base away, this may be a read error. The chain uses TRBV15 and TRBJ2-7; possible D gene TRBD2, 5 bases. Germline V gives CDR1 LNHNV, CDR2 YYDKDF (reference sequence). The CDR3 spans 12 residues. Trimming left V 6 bases short and J 9 bases short, with 15 bases between. In DNA form, the CDR3 reads TGTGCCACCAGTATGGAGCGGCGGTGGCAGTACTTC. Translation: CATSMERRWQYF.

The chain links TRBV7-9 to TRBJ1-2; maybe TRBD1 (5 bases). The germline V gene encodes CDR1 SEHNR and CDR2 FQNEAQ (reference sequence). V gave up 1 base and J gave up 6 bases, with 12 bases separating them. This CDR3 is built from 14 residues. The CDR3 coding sequence is TGTGCCAGCAGCTTAGGGTCGGGGCCGGATGGCTACACCTTC. It is translated as CASSLGSGPDGYTF.

The chain carries TRBV20-1 and TRBJ2-1, with D hard to call. The CDR3 extends over 15 amino acids. V gave up 1 base and J gave up 6 bases, with 16 bases separating them. Germline CDR1 reads DFQATT; CDR2 reads SNEGSKA (reference sequence). The CDR3 DNA reads TGCAGTGCTAGAGCGGGTCAGGTGGCTTTCAATGAGCAGTTCTTC. Amino acid sequence: CSARAGQVAFNEQFF.

This chain uses TRBV9 with TRBJ2-1; TRBD1 might be the D (6 bases). The CDR3 has 11 residues. V was shortened by 3 bases and J by 10 bases, with 8 bases between the two germline ends. CDR1 is SGDLS and CDR2 is YYNGEE in the germline V gene. Here the CDR3 reads CASSAQGEQFF. The DNA for the CDR3 is TGTGCCAGCAGCGCGCAGGGGGAGCAGTTCTTC.

The rearrangement joins TRBV12-5 to TRBJ2-5; D call uncertain. The CDR3 extends over 13 amino acids. The V end was cut by 4 bases, the J end by 0 bases, with 6 bases between. CDR1 and CDR2 (germline): LGHNT, FRNRAP. The CDR3 nucleotides are TGTGCTAGTGGTTCGACGGACCAAGAGACCCAGTACTTC. This gives the protein CASGSTDQETQYF. The complete variable domain, with remaining parts taken from reference TRBV12-5 and TRBJ2-5, reads DARVTQTPRHKVTEMGQEVTMRCQPILGHNTVFWYRQTMMQGLELLAYFRNRAPLDDSGMPKDRFSAEMPDATLATLKIQPSEPRDSAVYFCASGSTDQETQYFGPGTRLLVL.

This clonotype showed up many times. The chain is built from TRBV12-3 or TRBV12-4 and TRBJ2-7; TRBD2 agrees at 7 bases. Trimming took 6 bases from V and 0 from J; bases not matched to a gene: 11. The CDR3 consists of 16 residues. The CDR3 sequence is CASSGPPGGSSYEQYF. CDR3 nucleotide sequence: TGTGCCAGCAGCGGCCCGCCCGGGGGGAGCTCCTACGAGCAGTACTTC.

This clonotype has ten or more counts. The chain employs TRBV12-3 or TRBV12-4 and TRBJ1-2; D not certain. Trimming took 3 bases from V and 8 from J, leaving 13 bases between them. The CDR3 totals 13 residues. CDR3 nucleotides: TGTGCCAGCAGTTTTAGCACGGAAGTAGGCTACACCTTC. Residues: CASSFSTEVGYTF.

This clonotype showed up many times. The chain recombines TRBV20-1 with TRBJ2-1; TRBD2 might be the D (6 bases). The CDR3 is 14 amino acids. Trimming pared 6 bases from V and 3 bases from J, leaving 15 bases between. The V gene's germline CDR1 is DFQATT and CDR2 SNEGSKA (reference sequence). The CDR3 reads CSAPTGTGYNEQFF. The CDR3 DNA sequence: TGCAGTGCGCCGACCGGGACTGGCTACAATGAGCAGTTCTTC.